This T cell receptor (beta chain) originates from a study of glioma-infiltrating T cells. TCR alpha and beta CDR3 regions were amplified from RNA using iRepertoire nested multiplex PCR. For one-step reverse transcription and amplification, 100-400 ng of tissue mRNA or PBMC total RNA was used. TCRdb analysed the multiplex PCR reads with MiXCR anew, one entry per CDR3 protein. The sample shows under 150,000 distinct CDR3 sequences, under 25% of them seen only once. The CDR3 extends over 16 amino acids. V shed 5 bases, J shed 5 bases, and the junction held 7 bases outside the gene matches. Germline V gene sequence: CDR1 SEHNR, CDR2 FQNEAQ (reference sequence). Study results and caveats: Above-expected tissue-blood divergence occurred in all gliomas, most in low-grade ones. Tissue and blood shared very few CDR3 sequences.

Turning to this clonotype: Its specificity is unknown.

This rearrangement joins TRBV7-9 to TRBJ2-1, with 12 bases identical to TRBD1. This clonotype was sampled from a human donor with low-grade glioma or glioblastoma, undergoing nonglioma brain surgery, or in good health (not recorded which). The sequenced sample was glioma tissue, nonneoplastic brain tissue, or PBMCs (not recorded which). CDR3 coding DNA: TGTGCCAGCAGCCCGGGGGACAGGGGGCGGAACAATGAGCAGTTCTTC. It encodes CASSPGDRGRNNEQFF.